This is a list of T cell receptor beta chains from one sample in a study of T-cell reconstitution after alpha-beta-depleted transplantation in children. Using its own MiXCR run on the PCR reads, TCRdb lists one record per CDR3 protein. The sample shows around 76,000 distinct CDR3 sequences, over 15% of them seen only once. The specimen was PBMCs, mostly from graft donor cells, collected 360 days after TCRalphabeta/CD19-depleted stem cell transplant. The receptors stem from a male patient between 2 and 10 years old who had a stem cell transplant for acute lymphoblastic leukemia, so the T cells may come from the graft donor. Each CDR3 is given with its conserved first and last residue. The D gene is left open where the match is weak. Rows may omit the clone size; those that give it use once, few, many or a size class.

NA	TRBV5-6	11	few	TRBJ1-2	CASSRIYGYTF	TGTGCCAGCAGCAGGATCTACGGCTACACCTTC
NA	TRBV2	16	many	TRBJ2-7	CASSVRRVRKRYEQYF	TGTGCCAGCAGTGTCCGGCGGGTGCGGAAACGCTACGAGCAGTACTTC
TRBD2	TRBV5-1	20	few	TRBJ2-1	CASSLAGTSGGLIGRDEQFF	TGCGCCAGCAGCTTGGCAGGGACTAGCGGGGGACTAATTGGAAGGGATGAGCAGTTCTTC
TRBD2	TRBV5-1	15	few	TRBJ2-5	CASIQHGGSIETQYF	TGCGCCAGCATTCAGCACGGCGGGAGTATAGAGACCCAGTACTTC
NA	TRBV15	14	few	TRBJ2-1	CATSRVPQANEQFF	TGTGCCACCAGCAGGGTGCCTCAGGCCAATGAGCAGTTCTTC
TRBD1	TRBV20-1	15	few	TRBJ2-1	CSAQQTGSSYNEQFF	TGCAGTGCCCAACAGACAGGGAGCTCCTACAATGAGCAGTTCTTC
NA	TRBV5-1	13	many	TRBJ2-3	CASSLAGTDTQYF	TGTGCCAGCAGCTTAGCAGGCACAGATACGCAGTATTTT
NA	TRBV12-3/TRBV12-4	16	NA	TRBJ2-6	CASSKKGTSGANVLTF	TGTGCCAGCAGCAAAAAAGGGACTTCTGGGGCCAACGTCCTGACTTTC
NA	TRBV12-3/TRBV12-4	12	NA	TRBJ2-7	CASSPDKGKTFF	TGTGCCAGCAGTCCGGACAAGGGAAAGACCTTTTTC
TRBD2	TRBV5-1	15	NA	TRBJ2-1	CASTRSGIPLNEQFF	TGCGCCAGCACCCGTAGCGGGATCCCACTAAATGAGCAGTTCTTC
NA	TRBV4-1	14	few	TRBJ2-7	CASSQEFSSYEQYF	TGCGCCAGCAGCCAAGAGTTCAGCTCCTACGAGCAGTACTTC
NA	TRBV3-1	14	many	TRBJ1-1	CASTWREGISEAFF	TGTGCCAGCACCTGGAGAGAGGGTATCTCTGAAGCTTTCTTT
NA	TRBV7-9	14	many	TRBJ2-1	CASSPPLGVNEQFF	TGTGCCAGCAGCCCCCCTTTAGGTGTCAATGAGCAGTTCTTC
NA	TRBV29-1	14	NA	TRBJ2-3	CSVNLQGFTDTQYF	TGCAGCGTTAACCTACAGGGATTCACAGATACGCAGTATTTT
NA	TRBV7-9	14	many	TRBJ1-2	CASSLVVETGGYTF	TGTGCCAGCAGCTTAGTAGTGGAGACTGGGGGCTACACCTTC
NA	TRBV10-3	14	few	TRBJ2-5	CAISAHPDGETQYF	TGTGCCATCAGTGCCCATCCAGATGGGGAGACCCAGTACTTC
NA	TRBV6-5	16	NA	TRBJ2-6	CASSYTYSSGANVLTF	TGTGCCAGCAGTTACACATACAGCTCTGGGGCCAACGTCCTGACTTTC
TRBD1	TRBV7-9	15	NA	TRBJ2-1	CASSLVGTGYNEQFF	TGTGCCAGCAGCTTAGTAGGGACAGGGTACAATGAGCAGTTCTTC
TRBD1	TRBV5-1	16	NA	TRBJ2-5	CASSSPGTGARETQYF	TGCGCCAGCAGCTCCCCCGGGACAGGGGCCCGAGAGACCCAGTACTTC
NA	TRBV5-8	17	many	TRBJ2-1	CASSSLGRGPGGDEQFF	TGTGCCAGCAGCTCGTTGGGTCGGGGCCCGGGGGGCGATGAGCAGTTCTTC
NA	TRBV12-3/TRBV12-4	11	NA	TRBJ2-6	CANSGANVLTF	TGTGCCAACTCTGGGGCCAACGTCCTGACTTTC
NA	TRBV12-3/TRBV12-4	14	many	TRBJ2-2	CASSPRLNTGELFF	TGTGCCAGCAGTCCCCGGCTAAACACCGGGGAGCTGTTTTTT
TRBD2	TRBV20-1	18	NA	TRBJ2-2	CSARGLTGFAGGTGELFF	TGCAGTGCTAGAGGGCTGACGGGGTTTGCGGGAGGGACCGGGGAGCTGTTTTTT
TRBD2	TRBV4-1	16	NA	TRBJ2-3	CASSQTSGIPTDTQYF	TGCGCCAGCAGCCAGACTAGCGGGATTCCCACAGATACGCAGTATTTT
NA	TRBV18	14	NA	TRBJ2-1	CASSSRPGYGEQFF	TGTGCCAGCTCATCAAGACCGGGGTACGGTGAGCAGTTCTTC
NA	TRBV7-2	13	few	TRBJ2-2	CASSLVRIGELFF	TGTGCCAGCAGCTTAGTAAGGATCGGGGAGCTGTTTTTT
NA	TRBV30	14	NA	TRBJ1-5	CAWSARRANQPQHF	TGTGCCTGGAGTGCCAGAAGGGCCAATCAGCCCCAGCATTTT
NA	TRBV12-3/TRBV12-4	14	NA	TRBJ2-1	CASSSSSGVREQFF	TGTGCCAGCAGTTCTTCTTCAGGCGTTCGTGAGCAGTTCTTC
TRBD1	TRBV7-7	15	NA	TRBJ2-7	CASSLGQGTSNEQYF	TGTGCCAGCAGCTTAGGACAGGGAACATCCAACGAGCAGTACTTC
NA	TRBV3-1	13	NA	TRBJ1-2	CASSQAGSYGYTF	TGTGCCAGCAGCCAAGCTGGTTCCTATGGCTACACCTTC
NA	TRBV6-1	14	NA	TRBJ1-1	CASLKTAQGTEAFF	TGTGCCAGCCTAAAGACAGCTCAGGGCACTGAAGCTTTCTTT
NA	TRBV7-9	14	NA	TRBJ2-4	CASSLSGAKNIQYF	TGTGCCAGCAGCTTATCGGGGGCCAAAAACATTCAGTACTTC
NA	TRBV18	15	NA	TRBJ1-1	CASSPPPAGNTEAFF	TGTGCCAGCTCACCACCTCCTGCGGGGAACACTGAAGCTTTCTTT
NA	TRBV25-1	15	few	TRBJ2-3	CASSEYPMDTDTQYF	TGTGCCAGCAGTGAATATCCCATGGACACAGATACGCAGTATTTT
NA	TRBV6-1	13	many	TRBJ2-5	CASIKAGQETQYF	TGTGCCAGCATAAAGGCGGGACAAGAGACCCAGTACTTC
NA	TRBV4-1	17	few	TRBJ2-7	CASSQERGRENSYEQYF	TGCGCCAGCAGCCAAGAAAGGGGGCGGGAGAACTCCTACGAGCAGTACTTC
TRBD1	TRBV6-5	15	few	TRBJ1-2	CASSYLDRMNYGYTF	TGTGCCAGCAGTTACCTGGACAGGATGAACTATGGCTACACCTTC
TRBD2	TRBV5-1	14	few	TRBJ2-7	CASSFSGKLYEQYF	TGCGCCAGCAGCTTCAGCGGGAAGCTCTACGAGCAGTACTTC
TRBD2	TRBV10-3	15	many	TRBJ2-1	CAISESLAGEFEQFF	TGTGCCATCAGTGAGTCGTTAGCGGGAGAATTTGAGCAGTTCTTC
TRBD2	TRBV4-2	18	NA	TRBJ2-1	CASSEGGLAGVTYNEQFF	TGTGCCAGCAGCGAAGGAGGGTTAGCGGGAGTCACCTACAATGAGCAGTTCTTC
NA	TRBV5-1	16	NA	TRBJ2-3	CASSLSRGGSTDTQYF	TGCGCCAGCAGCTTGAGTAGGGGAGGTAGCACAGATACGCAGTATTTT
NA	TRBV21-1	17	few	TRBJ1-2	CASRIVVQGAPNYGYTF	TGTGCCAGCAGAATAGTCGTACAGGGGGCGCCCAACTATGGCTACACCTTC
TRBD2	TRBV20-1	15	many	TRBJ2-3	CSARVPSGSTDTQYF	TGCAGTGCTAGAGTCCCTAGCGGGAGCACAGATACGCAGTATTTT
NA	TRBV20-1	13	NA	TRBJ2-1	CSARASLYNEQFF	TGCAGTGCTAGGGCGAGTCTTTACAATGAGCAGTTCTTC
NA	TRBV11-3	12	few	TRBJ2-1	CASSPNKYEQFF	TGTGCCAGCAGCCCCAACAAGTATGAGCAGTTCTTC
NA	TRBV25-1	12	NA	TRBJ2-7	CASSELEWEQYF	TGTGCCAGCAGTGAACTCGAGTGGGAGCAGTACTTC
NA	TRBV24-1	12	many	TRBJ2-5	CATSDPLGDQYF	TGTGCCACCAGTGACCCATTAGGGGACCAGTACTTC
TRBD2	TRBV20-1	15	NA	TRBJ2-3	CSARSSGRFPDTQYF	TGCAGTGCTAGGTCTAGCGGGAGGTTTCCAGATACGCAGTATTTT
NA	TRBV12-3/TRBV12-4	16	many	TRBJ1-5	CASSQSTGISNQPQHF	TGTGCCAGCAGTCAATCGACCGGCATTAGCAATCAGCCCCAGCATTTT
NA	TRBV4-2	14	NA	TRBJ2-5	CAISPGHFQETQYF	TGTGCCATCAGCCCCGGGCACTTCCAAGAGACCCAGTACTTC
TRBD2	TRBV11-2	16	few	TRBJ2-1	CASSLAGRASYNEQFF	TGTGCCAGCAGCTTAGCCGGGAGGGCCTCCTACAATGAGCAGTTCTTC
NA	TRBV7-7	14	NA	TRBJ2-1	CASINAGFYNEQFF	TGTGCCAGCATCAATGCAGGTTTTTACAATGAGCAGTTCTTC
NA	TRBV27	15	NA	TRBJ2-7	CASSASPGLVYEQYF	TGTGCCAGCAGTGCCTCCCCAGGGTTGGTCTACGAGCAGTACTTC
NA	TRBV5-6	13	NA	TRBJ1-6	CASSPTGYSPLHF	TGTGCCAGCAGCCCGACAGGTTATTCACCCCTCCACTTT
NA	TRBV5-1	13	NA	TRBJ1-1	CASSLTTNTEAFF	TGCGCCAGCAGCTTGACAACGAACACTGAAGCTTTCTTT